This record concerns one T cell receptor beta chain sequence. Naive CD8 cells comprised CD45RO-negative, CCR7-positively selected cells, excluding terminally differentiated effector memory CD45RA+ cells. This record comes from a study of shared clonotypes between healthy human individuals. Sequenced by immunoSEQ multiplex PCR; TCRdb stores in-frame clones only, minus some. The table records just over 2,000,000 clones, about 95% of them present only once. CDR3 length: 12 amino acids. V lost 4 bases and J lost 0, with 7 bases in between. The V gene's germline CDR1 is SQVTM and CDR2 ANQGSEA. The sequence derives from a man between 18 and 35 years old in good health. What was sequenced was naive CD8+ T cells sorted from blood. The genes are TRBV29-1 and TRBJ2-7; D is ambiguous. This chain's CDR3 is CSVVEFSYEQYF. CDR3 nucleotide sequence: TGCAGCGTTGTGGAGTTCTCCTACGAGCAGTACTTC.